Listed below are T cell receptor beta chains from one sample, sequenced in a study of shared clonotypes between healthy human individuals. Repertoires were generated with immunoSEQ multiplex PCR, while TCRdb's copy carries only in-frame clones and drops some. The table has roughly 1,000,000 clones, around 82% seen once; the top ten hold approximately 0.5%. Sample: memory CD4+ T cells from PBMCs. The source of these receptors is a man aged 18 to 30 in good health. Some clones in this sample may be carry-over from other donors' samples. Each CDR3 is given with its conserved first and last residue.

V | CDR3
TRBV18 | CASSGPNTEAFF
TRBV2 | CASCGNQYGYTF
TRBV7-8 | CASSQESGLTANQPQHF
TRBV27 | CASSLSGTGIYEQYF
TRBV5-4 | CASSLNQGLQLGYTF
TRBV29-1 | CSVGRRLAGGNEQFF
TRBV5-1 | CASRGSGRAEETQYF
TRBV5-1 | CASSLTGSSYNEQFF
TRBV5-1 | CASSLVLGSSYEQYF
TRBV5-1 | CASSLAPSRDTQYF
TRBV20-1 | CSASALGQFF
TRBV20-1 | CSARGAQLHF
TRBV11-1 | CASSPIGSNYEQYF
TRBV19 | CASSGPQGAGELFF
TRBV7-2 | CASEGTAYGYTF
TRBV5-3 | CARSLARNEQFF
TRBV18 | CASSPLGGLSYEQYF
TRBV2 | CASELAGAPEQFF
TRBV7-9 | CASSPPGGNTIYF
TRBV28 | CASSSTHMGWEGKPQHF
TRBV18 | CASSRERTMDTQYF
TRBV18 | CASSRGQTNQPQHF
TRBV5-1 | CASSPAGTGITGELFF
TRBV11-3 | CASSLEERTQYF
TRBV18 | CASSEGGASNTEAFF
TRBV7-2 | CASSSEGDQPQHF